This entry lists 13 T cell receptor beta chains sequenced from one sample in a study of blood T cell repertoires in COVID-19 (TCRdb year 2020). Library construction relied on the immunoSEQ multiplex PCR assay. In TCRdb, the immuneACCESS table is reduced to in-frame sequences with V and J assigned. These tables do not hold every clone; where another copy was compared, an unresolved V gene accounts for under half, and the others remain unexplained. In this sample the table shows some 180,000 clones, over 80% of which occur a single time. 7% of the sample is in the top ten clones. Sequencing was carried out using peripheral blood. Receptor source: a woman in her thirties or forties with COVID-19, enrolled during active disease.

The chain combines TRBV27 with TRBJ1-2; D call uncertain. The CDR3 consists of 15 residues. From germline, CDR1 is MNHEY and CDR2 SMNVEV (reference sequence). V was trimmed by 8 bases and J by 0 bases, leaving 16 bases between them. The CDR3 DNA follows: TGTGCCAGCGGCTCCTACAGCTTAGCTAACTATGGCTACACCTTC. Protein: CASGSYSLANYGYTF.

As regards this clone: The same CDR3 arises from other DNA sequences in this sample as well. This chain links TRBV6-4 with TRBJ2-1; no clear D gene. The CDR3 totals 13 residues. Germline V gene sequence: CDR1 MRHNA, CDR2 SNTAGT. The ends were cut back, 0 bases at V and 4 bases at J, with 4 bases in the middle. This CDR3 is CASSDSAYNEQFF. CDR3 sequence (DNA): TGTGCCAGCAGTGACTCGGCTTACAATGAGCAGTTCTTC.

The table lists this clone with many counts. This chain links TRBV7-9 with TRBJ2-5; TRBD1 might be the D (5 bases). V lost 1 base to trimming and J lost 2 bases, with 11 bases between them. The germline CDR1 and CDR2 sequences are SEHNR and FQNEAQ (reference sequence). The CDR3 is 15 residues long. CDR3 nucleotide sequence: TGTGCCAGCAGCTTAGGACAGTTTGAGCAAGAGACCCAGTACTTC. Encoded protein: CASSLGQFEQETQYF.

CDR3 loop: CASSEAGPNNEQFF. CDR3 sequence (DNA): TGTGCCAGCAGCGAAGCGGGGCCAAACAATGAGCAGTTCTTC. This chain connects TRBV9 to TRBJ2-1; 7 nucleotides agree with TRBD2. The CDR3 sequence is 14 residues long. The V gene end was trimmed by 3 bases and the J gene end by 5 bases; junction bases not matched to a gene: 5. Germline CDR1 is SGDLS and CDR2 is YYNGEE.

The sample holds a few counts of this clone. The chain joins TRBV3-1 (or the pseudogene TRBV3-2) to TRBJ2-7; tentatively, D is TRBD1 (5 bases). The CDR3 consists of 13 residues. The germline V gene encodes CDR1 LGHDT and CDR2 YNNKEL (reference sequence). Between the trimmed V and J ends, which lost 0 bases and 6 bases, there was a span of 9 bases. CDR3 in DNA: TGTGCCAGCAGCCAAGAGAACAGGCCCGAGCAGTACTTC. Amino acid sequence: CASSQENRPEQYF.

This rearrangement joins TRBV10-3 to TRBJ1-1, with D unclear. Trimming removed 8 bases from V and 1 base from J, with 5 bases in between. CDR1 and CDR2 from the germline V gene are ENHRY and SYGVKD. The CDR3 is 11 residues long. CDR3 amino acids: CAIRGNTEAFF. The DNA of the CDR3 is TGTGCCATCCGGGGGAACACTGAAGCTTTCTTT.

The rearrangement uses TRBV5-1 and TRBJ1-4; D perhaps matches TRBD1 (6 bases). V was pared by 4 bases and J by 4 bases, with 17 bases between. This CDR3 has 16 amino acids. The germline CDR1 and CDR2 sequences are SGHRS and YFSETQ. The CDR3 sequence: CASSRGATGNNEKLFF. Written as DNA, the CDR3 is TGCGCCAGCAGCCGAGGAGCCACAGGGAATAATGAAAAACTGTTTTTT.

The gene calls are TRBV5-1 and TRBJ2-7; TRBD1 might be the D (5 bases). This CDR3 spans 14 amino acids. In germline, CDR1 is SGHRS, CDR2 YFSETQ. Trimming pared 3 bases from V and 4 bases from J, leaving 14 bases between. The CDR3 here is CASSSDTRRYEQYF. The DNA of the CDR3 is TGCGCCAGCAGCTCGGACACCCGCCGTTACGAGCAGTACTTC.

J is TRBJ1-1 and V is TRBV7-9, with D maybe TRBD1 (5 bases). The CDR3 has 15 residues. Trimming cost V 3 bases and J 1 base, with 12 bases left between them. Germline V gene data show CDR1 as SEHNR and CDR2 as FQNEAQ (reference sequence). CDR3 region: CASSFSGVTNTEAFF. The DNA of the CDR3 is TGTGCCAGCAGCTTCTCGGGGGTTACGAACACTGAAGCTTTCTTT.

V is TRBV28 and J is TRBJ2-3; no definite D call. From germline, CDR1 is MDHEN and CDR2 SYDVKM. Between the trimmed V and J ends, which lost 4 bases and 2 bases, there was a span of 4 bases. This CDR3 spans 12 amino acids. CDR3 amino acids: CASSSYTDTQYF. CDR3 DNA sequence: TGTGCCAGCAGTTCGTACACAGATACGCAGTATTTT.

The chain links TRBV6-1 to TRBJ2-3, with 10 bases identical to TRBD2. CDR3 length equals 16 residues. After removal of 4 bases from V and 3 bases from J, the junction contained 7 bases not matched to a gene. CDR1 and CDR2 (germline): MNHNS, SASEGT. The CDR3 region is CASSVDSGGFTDTQYF. The DNA of the CDR3 is TGTGCCAGCAGTGTGGATAGCGGGGGGTTTACAGATACGCAGTATTTT.

The chain links TRBV11-3 to TRBJ1-1; D not certain. The CDR3 spans 13 residues. The V gene's germline CDR1 is SGHNT and CDR2 YENEEA. Trimming removed 1 base at V and 14 bases at J, with 17 bases between. CDR3 in amino acids: CASSLGGGTSPFF. The CDR3 region has the DNA TGTGCCAGCAGCTTAGGCGGTGGCACGTCGCCCTTCTTT.

In its sample, this clone was seen a few times. The chain employs TRBV27 and TRBJ1-1; 12 nucleotides agree with TRBD1. Trimming took 6 bases from V and 0 from J; bases not matched to a gene: 5. The V gene's germline CDR1 is MNHEY and CDR2 SMNVEV (reference sequence). The CDR3 extends over 16 amino acids. This chain's CDR3 is CASRRDRGLLNTEAFF. CDR3 nucleotides: TGTGCCAGCAGACGGGACAGGGGGCTTCTGAACACTGAAGCTTTCTTT.